The source of this T cell receptor (beta chain) is a study of blood T cell repertoires in COVID-19. Residents of under 25 US areas, aged about 18 to 95 years, made up the participants. Cohort allocation depended upon clinical history that participants reported. In Cohort 3, a recovered donor had either two negative PCRs, clearance, or symptom resolution. As originally analysed: Cell counts per sample came from amplifying reference gene primers. Sequencing used immunoSEQ multiplex PCR; TCRdb keeps in-frame clones, though not all of them. The DNA was the basis for D and trimming; V, J and clone size are from that table. The sample has hundreds of thousands of clones, more than 80% seen once; the top ten hold 0.95% to 1.3%. V lost 7 bases, J lost 8 bases, and 14 bases stayed unmatched. The CDR3 is made up of 15 amino acids. From germline, CDR1 is LNHDA and CDR2 SQIVND (reference sequence). This clone has just a few counts.

Sequencing was performed on PBMCs or T cells enriched from blood (not recorded which). The source is a man aged 25 to 40 who had recovered from COVID-19. The J gene is TRBJ2-1, the V gene TRBV19; 7 bases line up with TRBD2. As DNA, the CDR3 is TGTGCCAGTACCGCACGCGGGAGTCTTATGTATGAGCAGTTCTTC. This sequence encodes CASTARGSLMYEQFF.